This T cell receptor (beta chain) was captured by sequencing in a study of CD8+CD57+ T cells in acquired aplastic anemia. For CDR3 and TCR beta VDJ profiling, genomic DNA was the template used. TCRdb re-called the reads through MiXCR, storing one row per CDR3 protein. In the table there are under 350,000 distinct CDR3 sequences, roughly 53% of which are singletons. Sequenced patients had shown CD8+CD57+ cell expansion by flow cytometry. As regards this clonotype: The antigen is not known.

Unmatched junction bases numbered 8, after V lost 0 bases and J lost 3 bases. The CDR3 is 15 amino acids. The V gene's germline CDR1 is DFQATT and CDR2 SNEGSKA (reference sequence). Study results and caveats: CD8+ Simpson's diversity showed no significant patient-control difference.

This TCR came from a human donor with aplastic anemia. Sequenced input: sorted CD4+, CD8+, or CD8+CD57+ T cells (not recorded which) from PBMCs. The chain has TRBV20-1 and TRBJ2-7; 7 bases match TRBD2. The CDR3 bases are TGCAGTGCTAGAGAACCAGTTTCGGGAGGCTACGAGCAGTACTTC. It translates to CSAREPVSGGYEQYF.